The 15 T cell receptor beta chains reported below all come from one sample, sequenced in a study of beta chain features in type 1 diabetes. Study-wide results and caveats: TCRB CDR3s from Type 1 diabetes patients were moderately but significantly shorter in all four CD4+ subsets.

The antigens for these receptors are not known. Expressed TCRB transcripts were sequenced because the entire RNA isolate underwent reverse transcription. Profiled with immunoSEQ multiplex PCR; TCRdb holds only in-frame clones, not every one. Among some 360,000 clones listed, around 10% were seen once. The sample taken for sequencing was central memory CD4+ T cells from blood. These receptors were obtained from a man aged 30-40 years with type 1 diabetes.

This clone was seen a few times. The chain employs TRBV19 and TRBJ2-6; 13 bases match TRBD2. V trimming: 4 bases; J trimming: 2 bases; junction bases outside the gene matches: 11. The CDR3 length is 20 residues. Germline V gives CDR1 LNHDA, CDR2 SQIVND (reference sequence). DNA of the CDR3: TGTGCCAGTAGTACTACAAGGACTAGCGGGAGAATCCCTGGGGCCAACGTCCTGACTTTC. As protein: CASSTTRTSGRIPGANVLTF.

This clone was counted ten times or more. The chain carries TRBV15 and TRBJ2-1; D is unclear. The CDR3 sequence is 13 residues long. The V gene lost 0 bases and the J gene lost 8 bases, with 8 bases spanning the gap. Per germline, CDR1 LNHNV and CDR2 YYDKDF (reference sequence). In DNA, the CDR3 is TGTGCCACCAGCAGAGATCCGGGCGATGAGCAGTTCTTC. Translation: CATSRDPGDEQFF.

This clone was detected only a few times. The chain joins TRBV18 to TRBJ1-2; D gene uncertain. Between the trimmed V and J ends, which lost 2 bases and 8 bases, there was a span of 9 bases. Germline values: CDR1 KGHSH, CDR2 LQKENI. This CDR3 is 12 amino acids long. As DNA, the CDR3 is TGTGCCAGCTCACCAGGGAAGGAGGGCTACACCTTC. The encoded protein is CASSPGKEGYTF.

This chain connects TRBV6-6 to TRBJ2-3; D gene ambiguous. Germline V lookup: CDR1 MNHNY, CDR2 SVGAGI (reference sequence). V lost 3 bases and J lost 5, with 9 bases in between. The CDR3 sequence is 13 residues long. CDR3 sequence reads: CASSYSLGDTQYF. In DNA, the CDR3 is TGTGCCAGCAGTTATTCCCTTGGAGATACGCAGTATTTT.

The chain is built from TRBV18 and TRBJ2-3, with TRBD1 matching over 7 bases. The junction had 10 bases not matched to a gene; V was cut back by 5 bases and J by 5 bases. This CDR3 is built from 15 residues. Germline V CDR1 and CDR2: KGHSH, LQKENI. The CDR3, as DNA: TGTGCCAGCTCATCTACCGGGACAGAGGGAGATACGCAGTATTTT. As protein: CASSSTGTEGDTQYF. Full variable domain (missing parts from reference TRBV18 and TRBJ2-3): NAGVMQNPRHLVRRRGQEARLRCSPMKGHSHVYWYRQLPEEGLKFMVYLQKENIIDESGMPKERFSAEFPKEGPSILRIQQVVRGDSAAYFCASSSTGTEGDTQYFGPGTRLTVL.

The J gene is TRBJ2-1, the V gene TRBV29-1, with D possibly called TRBD1 or TRBD2 (5 bases each). Germline V gene data show CDR1 as SQVTM and CDR2 as ANQGSEA. The V end lost 1 base, the J end lost 6 bases, and 7 bases lay between the germline ends. The CDR3 has 12 amino acids. CDR3 amino acids: CSVEGGSNEQFF. CDR3 nucleotides: TGCAGCGTTGAAGGGGGGAGCAATGAGCAGTTCTTC.

This clone was observed a handful of times. The rearrangement joins TRBV6-6 to TRBJ1-5; no firm D call. The V and J ends lost 5 bases and 2 bases respectively, with 10 bases between them. Germline CDR1 is MNHNY and CDR2 is SVGAGI (reference sequence). The CDR3 extends over 14 amino acids. In nucleotides, the CDR3 is TGTGCCAGCAGTCGGGGAAGCGGCAATCAGCCCCAGCATTTT. This encodes CASSRGSGNQPQHF.

This chain connects TRBV10-3 to TRBJ1-2; 8 bases line up with TRBD1. The CDR3 extends over 13 amino acids. Germline loops: CDR1 ENHRY, CDR2 SYGVKD. V dropped 10 bases and J dropped 2; count of bases not matched to a gene: 6. The CDR3 DNA reads TGTGCCAGTCTGGACAGGGAAAACTATGGCTACACCTTC. Residues: CASLDRENYGYTF.

This clone was seen only a few times. CDR3: CASSLFGLTDTQYF. The CDR3 DNA reads TGTGCCAGCAGTTTATTTGGACTCACAGATACGCAGTATTTT. The genes are TRBV28 and TRBJ2-3, with D possibly TRBD2 on 5 matching bases. Germline V gene data show CDR1 as MDHEN and CDR2 as SYDVKM. The CDR3 extends over 14 amino acids. Deletions cut 1 base from V and 2 bases from J, with 7 bases between. The full variable domain, in which reference TRBV28 and TRBJ2-3 provide the parts outside the CDR3, is DVKVTQSSRYLVKRTGEKVFLECVQDMDHENMFWYRQDPGLGLRLIYFSYDVKMKEKGDIPEGYSVSREKKERFSLILESASTNQTSMYLCASSLFGLTDTQYFGPGTRLTVL.

This chain uses TRBV28 with TRBJ2-1, with D perhaps TRBD2 (6 bases). Germline lookup yields CDR1 MDHEN and CDR2 SYDVKM. The CDR3 is 14 residues long. Trimming pared 4 bases from V and 7 bases from J, leaving 14 bases between. The CDR3 region is CASSSGGPRNEQFF. The CDR3 region has the DNA TGTGCCAGCAGTTCCGGAGGGCCCCGGAATGAGCAGTTCTTC.

The chain employs TRBV29-1 and TRBJ1-2; D is undetermined. The V and J ends lost 7 bases and 4 bases respectively, with 19 bases between them. CDR1 and CDR2 (germline): SQVTM, ANQGSEA. The CDR3 totals 14 residues. The CDR3 region is CSAQMGGRLYGYTF. CDR3 sequence (DNA): TGCAGCGCTCAAATGGGTGGCAGACTCTATGGCTACACCTTC.

This clone was observed many times. The chain combines TRBV28 with TRBJ2-1; perhaps TRBD2 as D (6 bases). Trimming took 2 bases from V and 5 from J, leaving 13 bases between them. Germline-derived CDR1 and CDR2 are MDHEN and SYDVKM. CDR3 length equals 15 residues. CDR3 nucleotide sequence: TGTGCCAGCAGTTTAGGTAGCGCGGGGAACAATGAGCAGTTCTTC. It specifies CASSLGSAGNNEQFF. Complete variable domain (other parts from reference TRBV28 and TRBJ2-1): DVKVTQSSRYLVKRTGEKVFLECVQDMDHENMFWYRQDPGLGLRLIYFSYDVKMKEKGDIPEGYSVSREKKERFSLILESASTNQTSMYLCASSLGSAGNNEQFFGPGTRLTVL.

The genes are TRBV7-2 and TRBJ2-3; 10 bases map to TRBD2. V shed 5 bases, J shed 3 bases, and the junction held 11 bases outside the gene matches. Germline-derived CDR1 and CDR2 are SGHTA and FQGNSA. The CDR3 length is 17 residues. In nucleotides, the CDR3 is TGTGCCAGCAGCACCCGATGGGGACTAGCGAGGACAGATACGCAGTATTTT. Protein sequence: CASSTRWGLARTDTQYF.

There are a few counts of this clone. V gene TRBV7-2 combines with J gene TRBJ2-5; D is perhaps TRBD2 (6 bases). Trimming removed 1 base from V and 4 bases from J, with 10 bases in between. This CDR3 spans 14 amino acids. The germline CDR1 and CDR2 sequences are SGHTA and FQGNSA. In DNA, the CDR3 is TGTGCCAGCAGCTTAGATCGGGAGTCAGAGACCCAGTACTTC. Amino acids: CASSLDRESETQYF.

This clone was seen a handful of times. This chain links TRBV7-3 with TRBJ2-7, with D possibly TRBD1 on 6 matching bases. The germline V and J ends were trimmed by 2 bases and 6 bases, with 14 bases remaining between them. Germline assignment: CDR1 SGHTA and CDR2 FQGTGA. The CDR3 length is 14 residues. CDR3: CASSLQGFSGEQYF. DNA of the CDR3: TGTGCCAGCAGCTTACAGGGGTTCTCAGGCGAGCAGTACTTC.